This passage covers 26 T cell receptor beta chains from one sample sequenced in a study of monozygotic twins with inflammatory bowel disease. From its re-call of the 5' RACE reads, TCRdb lists each CDR3 protein once, without DNA. This table holds approximately 340,000 distinct CDR3 sequences. What was sequenced was blood. The receptors come from a human donor with ulcerative colitis or Crohn's disease, or a healthy co-twin of an affected twin (not recorded which).

The gene calls are TRBV20-1 and TRBJ2-1; TCRdb selects TRBD1, and the lack of DNA leaves this call unchecked. CDR1 and CDR2 from the germline V gene are DFQATT and SNEGSKA (reference sequence). The CDR3 is 14 amino acids. The CDR3 loop reads CSASGTGGFNEQFF.

V gene TRBV28 combines with J gene TRBJ1-3. The CDR3 runs to 14 residues. CDR1 is MDHEN and CDR2 is SYDVKM in the germline V gene. The CDR3 spells CASTFVQTGNTIYF.

This rearrangement joins TRBV7-2 to TRBJ2-1; TCRdb reports TRBD1, a call that lacks DNA to check it against. Germline-derived CDR1 and CDR2 are SGHTA and FQGNSA. CDR3 size: 15 residues. The CDR3 loop is CASSRRDRTNNEQFF.

This chain links TRBV6-1 with TRBJ1-3; TCRdb lists TRBD1, though no DNA is available to test this call. CDR1 is MNHNS, CDR2 SASEGT, per germline. The CDR3 has 17 residues. The CDR3 region is CASSPFPGQSSGNTIYF.

The chain recombines TRBV6-6 with TRBJ1-3. The CDR3 sequence is 12 residues long. CDR1 and CDR2 (germline): MNHNY, SVGAGI (reference sequence). CDR3 region: CASSHTIDTIYF.

The chain combines TRBV4-3 with TRBJ2-3; the TRBD1 assignment by TCRdb is unverifiable without DNA. The CDR3 length is 16 residues. From germline, CDR1 is LGHNA and CDR2 YSLEER. CDR3 sequence: CASSQAGTGSTDTQYF.

This rearrangement joins TRBV19 to TRBJ2-7. CDR1 LNHDA and CDR2 SQIVND come from the germline V gene (reference sequence). This CDR3 comprises 13 residues. This CDR3 reads CASSTHEADEQYF. The complete variable domain, with remaining parts taken from reference TRBV19 and TRBJ2-7, reads DGGITQSPKYLFRKEGQNVTLSCEQNLNHDAMYWYRQDPGQGLRLIYYSQIVNDFQKGDIAEGYSVSREKKESFPLTVTSAQKNPTAFYLCASSTHEADEQYFGPGTRLTVT.

The rearrangement uses TRBV7-9 and TRBJ1-1; TCRdb designates TRBD1, a call that cannot be tested without DNA. Germline-derived CDR1 and CDR2 are SEHNR and FQNEAQ (reference sequence). The CDR3 extends over 17 amino acids. The CDR3 here is CASSLDYLGGTNTEAFF.

The rearrangement links TRBV24-1 to TRBJ1-5. The CDR3 loop spans 12 amino acids. Germline CDR1 and CDR2: KGHDR and SFDVKD. The CDR3 sequence is CATSDSNQPQHF.

This chain links TRBV5-8 with TRBJ1-1; the TCRdb call, TRBD1, lacks DNA for checking. The germline gives CDR1 SGHTS, CDR2 YDEGEE. The CDR3 has 12 amino acids. CDR3 in amino acids: CASSLVSGGAFF.

The chain links TRBV12-3 or TRBV12-4 to TRBJ1-2; absent DNA, TCRdb's TRBD1 call cannot be checked. The CDR3 has 14 residues. CDR3 amino acids: CASYDRDGPYGYTF.

The chain recombines TRBV6-2 or TRBV6-3 with TRBJ2-1; TCRdb calls TRBD1, which cannot be checked without DNA. Germline V gene sequence: CDR1 MNHEY, CDR2 SVGEGT. The CDR3 covers 17 residues. The CDR3 reads CASTTGPGPPPGDEQFF.

The CDR3: CASSLGDRRNTGELFF. This chain uses TRBV5-1 with TRBJ2-2; the TCRdb D gene call, TRBD1, has no DNA to confirm it. The CDR3 is made up of 16 amino acids. The germline V gene has CDR1 SGHRS and CDR2 YFSETQ.

The chain has TRBV12-3 or TRBV12-4 and TRBJ2-1; the D gene TCRdb calls, TRBD2, cannot be checked with no DNA. The CDR3 consists of 17 residues. CDR3 in amino acids: CASEGTSGGSSYNEQFF.

V is TRBV7-3 and J is TRBJ1-2; TCRdb calls TRBD1, which cannot be checked without DNA. Germline CDR1 SGHTA, CDR2 FQGTGA. The CDR3 runs 15 residues. CDR3 loop: CASSLNGGQGDGYTF.

J is TRBJ1-2 and V is TRBV12-3 or TRBV12-4; no DNA is available, so the TRBD1 call from TCRdb remains unchecked. The CDR3 is made up of 14 amino acids. CDR3 sequence: CASSATDLLYGYTF.

The chain has TRBV20-1 and TRBJ1-5. CDR1 DFQATT and CDR2 SNEGSKA come from the germline V gene (reference sequence). The CDR3 has 13 residues. This chain's CDR3 is CSAAIQINQPQHF.

The chain uses TRBV20-1 and TRBJ2-1; TCRdb proposes TRBD2, but this gene call is untestable without DNA. The CDR3 spans 13 residues. Germline CDR1 and CDR2: DFQATT and SNEGSKA (reference sequence). The CDR3 loop is CSAPPGGQTEQFF.

The chain carries TRBV6-2 or TRBV6-3 and TRBJ1-3; TCRdb calls TRBD1, which cannot be checked without DNA. The germline V gene has CDR1 MNHEY and CDR2 SVGEGT. The CDR3 spans 14 residues. This chain's CDR3 is CASSYGAGRDTIYF.

The chain combines TRBV29-1 with TRBJ2-3. This CDR3 region has 13 residues. Germline V gene data show CDR1 as SQVTM and CDR2 as ANQGSEA. The CDR3 spells CSPTILESDTQYF.

V usage is TRBV6-4 and J usage is TRBJ2-1; TCRdb's D gene call, TRBD2, goes unchecked for lack of DNA. CDR1 and CDR2 (germline): MRHNA, SNTAGT. The CDR3 spans 16 residues. The CDR3 loop is CASSDGPSGRIGEQFF.

The chain uses TRBV28 and TRBJ1-3. This CDR3 has 15 residues. Germline V gene data show CDR1 as MDHEN and CDR2 as SYDVKM. Here the CDR3 reads CASRLDFYSGNTIYF. The whole variable domain, filled in from reference TRBV28 and TRBJ1-3, reads DVKVTQSSRYLVKRTGEKVFLECVQDMDHENMFWYRQDPGLGLRLIYFSYDVKMKEKGDIPEGYSVSREKKERFSLILESASTNQTSMYLCASRLDFYSGNTIYFGEGSWLTVV.

V usage is TRBV15 and J usage is TRBJ1-4. Per the germline V gene, CDR1 is LNHNV and CDR2 is YYDKDF (reference sequence). The CDR3 runs to 16 residues. The CDR3 reads CATSRKWSSTNEKLFF.

This chain connects TRBV3-1 to TRBJ2-7; with no DNA, the TCRdb D assignment of TRBD2 cannot be verified. The V gene's germline CDR1 is LGHDT and CDR2 YNNKEL (reference sequence). CDR3 length equals 12 residues. The CDR3 sequence is CASSPRGDGMAF.

CDR3 amino acids: CASVPGGGQPQHF. The chain employs TRBV28 and TRBJ1-5. The CDR3 runs to 13 residues. The germline gives CDR1 MDHEN, CDR2 SYDVKM.

This chain uses TRBV7-2 with TRBJ1-2. The CDR3 sequence is 12 residues long. CDR1 is SGHTA and CDR2 is FQGNSA in the germline V gene. This chain's CDR3 is CASSEMGYGYTF.